The 9 T cell receptor beta chains below come from one sample, sequenced in a study of blood T cell dynamics during melanoma immunotherapy. Indicated time point: pre-treatment baseline. TCRdb's table, derived via immunoSEQ multiplex PCR, lists solely in-frame clones and lacks some. The table shows about 24,000 clones, with approximately 90% occurring only once. Material: blood, obtained from a patient treated with checkpoint blockade. These receptors all come from a human donor with melanoma.

The chain recombines TRBV6-6 with TRBJ2-2; D ambiguous. V gave up 2 bases and J gave up 2 bases, with 9 bases separating them. The CDR3 runs to 15 residues. Germline V gene lookup returns CDR1 MNHNY and CDR2 SVGAGI (reference sequence). The CDR3 is CASSYVATNTGELFF. CDR3 nucleotides: TGTGCCAGCAGTTACGTGGCGACTAACACCGGGGAGCTGTTTTTT.

The genes are TRBV28 and TRBJ1-2; TRBD1 is a possible D gene (5 bases). The CDR3 runs to 15 residues. The germline gives CDR1 MDHEN, CDR2 SYDVKM. Trimming took off 5 bases at V and 4 bases at J, with 17 bases between the two ends. The CDR3 DNA reads as TGTGCCAGCAGTCGAGGGGTCGGGGTGGGCTATGGCTACACCTTC. Translated, it gives CASSRGVGVGYGYTF.

The chain is built from TRBV5-1 and TRBJ2-7; 10 nucleotides align to TRBD2. J was trimmed by 12 bases and V by 1 base; bases with no gene match: 10. The V gene's germline CDR1 is SGHRS and CDR2 YFSETQ. The CDR3 runs to 14 residues. CDR3 nucleotides: TGCGCCAGCAGCTTGTGGACTAGCGGTTCTGAAATGTACTTC. Translated, it gives CASSLWTSGSEMYF.

The CDR3 DNA follows: TGTGCCAGCAGCTTACTCAGGAACTCCTACGAGCAGTACTTC. It translates to CASSLLRNSYEQYF. The chain employs TRBV7-8 and TRBJ2-5; D gene ambiguous. The assigned J gene may be wrong: the sequence end matches TRBJ2-7 better. The germline V gene has CDR1 SGHVS and CDR2 FQNEAQ. The CDR3 is 14 residues long.

Here the CDR3 DNA reads TGCGCCAGCAGTCAACCCCTTCTAGCGGGCGTCGAGGAGACCCAGTACTTC. Protein product: CASSQPLLAGVEETQYF. The genes are TRBV23-1 and TRBJ2-5, with 8 bases matching TRBD2. TRBV23-1 is identified as an open reading frame with a role that is uncertain. The CDR3 has 17 amino acids. Unmatched junction bases numbered 13, after V lost 2 bases and J lost 5 bases.

The gene calls are TRBV5-5 and TRBJ2-2, with D unresolved. Trimming removed 2 bases from V and 6 bases from J, with 8 bases in between. This CDR3 has 13 amino acids. Germline CDR1 SGHKS, CDR2 YYEKEE (reference sequence). CDR3 residues: CASSFSSAGELFF. The CDR3 nucleotides are TGTGCCAGCAGCTTCTCTTCCGCCGGGGAGCTGTTTTTT. Variable domain in full (rest from reference TRBV5-5 and TRBJ2-2): DAGVTQSPTHLIKTRGQQVTLRCSPISGHKSVSWYQQVLGQGPQFIFQYYEKEERGRGNFPDRFSARQFPNYSSELNVNALLLGDSALYLCASSFSSAGELFFGEGSRLTVL.

The chain employs TRBV5-8 and TRBJ1-5; 8 nucleotides match TRBD1. The germline CDR1 and CDR2 sequences are SGHTS and YDEGEE. The junction had 9 bases not matched to a gene; V was cut back by 2 bases and J by 5 bases. The CDR3 has 16 residues. The CDR3 here is CASSFIPQGADQPQHF. DNA of the CDR3: TGTGCCAGCAGCTTCATTCCGCAGGGGGCAGATCAGCCCCAGCATTTT. The full variable domain, rest sourced from reference TRBV5-8 and TRBJ1-5, is EAGVTQSPTHLIKTRGQQATLRCSPISGHTSVYWYQQALGLGLQFLLWYDEGEERNRGNFPPRFSGRQFPNYSSELNVNALELEDSALYLCASSFIPQGADQPQHFGDGTRLSIL.

This clone came up a few times. This chain joins TRBV18 and TRBJ2-7; D perhaps matches TRBD1 (6 bases). Trimming stripped 5 bases from V and 0 bases from J, with 11 bases between. The CDR3 is 14 amino acids. Looked up from germline, CDR1 is KGHSH and CDR2 is LQKENI. The CDR3 DNA sequence: TGTGCCAGCTCAACAGGGCTGACCTCCTACGAGCAGTACTTC. This translates into CASSTGLTSYEQYF.

The V and J genes are TRBV9 and TRBJ2-1; D is unresolved. This CDR3 contains 15 residues. V was shortened by 2 bases and J by 5 bases, with 14 bases between the two germline ends. Germline V gene data show CDR1 as SGDLS and CDR2 as YYNGEE. This chain's CDR3 is CASSVSSDTNNEQFF. The CDR3 DNA is TGTGCCAGCAGCGTTTCCTCCGACACGAACAATGAGCAGTTCTTC.